This T cell receptor beta chain comes out of a study of lymphopenia after photon versus proton radiotherapy (dated by TCRdb to the late 2010s). Context from the whole study: The study compared the immunological effects of photon versus proton radiation therapy in patients with gastrointestinal tumors who developed high-grade lymphopenia. The roughly 20 patients in the cohort had gastrointestinal tumors, were treated with either photon or proton therapy, and subsequently developed lymphopenia. The study aimed to characterize how the two radiation modalities differ in their impact on the immune system.

Library preparation was by the immunoSEQ multiplex PCR assay. Deep sequencing of rearranged TCR beta loci, alongside multiparametric flow cytometry, was used to profile T cell repertoires. The table was pulled from immuneACCESS by TCRdb, which kept in-frame rearrangements only. Such tables lose some clones; where checked, under half of the loss comes from unresolved V genes, and the rest has no known cause. The sample table holds roughly 29,000 clones, of which 80% to 90% were seen once. The leading ten clones occupy 50% of the sample. The CDR3 covers 12 residues, taking in both the cysteine and the phenylalanine. The only DNA kept is the CDR3, 36 bases in frame from the first base. At the junction V is shortened by 0 bases and J by 11 bases; bases outside the gene matches: 3. The germline V gene (reference sequence) supplies CDR1 MNHNY and CDR2 SVGAGI. About this clone itself: What this receptor recognizes is not known. Base qualities were left out, and no much larger clone turns up one base away.

General findings and caveats noted by the study authors: Across the cohort, among patients who died, a greater drop in TCR diversity after the nadir was inversely correlated with overall survival time. After the lymphocyte count nadir, oligoclonal expansion, especially of CD8+ Temra cells, was observed in photon-treated repertoires, and the drop in diversity was driven by this expansion. Relative stability during treatment was observed in proton-treated patients, whereas loss of naive T cells and TCR diversity and gain of effector/memory populations were observed in photon-treated patients. The survival association was examined only in patients who died, and the authors described better survival with proton therapy as a possibility, not as a demonstrated result.

This TCR came from a woman aged 55-69 years with cholangiocarcinoma. Some clones in this sample may be carry-over from other donors' samples. The input for sequencing was peripheral blood, taken from a patient treated with proton-based radiotherapy. The sequence joins TRBV6-6 to TRBJ1-1; the central 7 bases match TRBD1. The DNA sequence is TGTGCCAGCAGTTACTCGGCAGGGGGTGCTTTCTTT. Its product reads: CASSYSAGGAFF.